This T cell receptor beta chain was recorded in a study of chemoradiotherapy in HPV16-positive cancers. Study in general: Functional T-cell assays on a couple of HPV16-positive patients' cells defined candidate HPV-specific clones and common TCR motifs. Study-wide findings and caveats: Only a couple of HPV16-positive patients supplied the functional HPV-specificity definition.

Over chemoradiotherapy, repertoires were sampled more than once. TCRdb's copy holds only in-frame clones and misses some; the assay was immunoSEQ multiplex PCR. Among some 24,000 clones listed, approximately 95% were seen once. From germline, CDR1 is SGHTA and CDR2 FQGTGA. This CDR3 comprises 13 residues. The V and J ends lost 2 bases and 1 base respectively, with 4 bases between them. Concerning this clone itself: Antigen: not known.

The source of this sequence is a human donor with HPV-associated anogenital cancer. This chain joins TRBV7-3 and TRBJ2-3; D is undetermined. This sample was gathered from a patient who underwent chemoradiotherapy. This chain's CDR3 is CASSLVRTDTQYF. CDR3 DNA: TGTGCCAGCAGCTTAGTACGCACAGATACGCAGTATTTT.